The source of this TCR beta chain is a study of CD8+CD57+ T cells in acquired aplastic anemia. Whole-study context: Mean yield of DNA from sorted CD4+ and CD8+ cells was roughly 3.4 ug. Whole-study findings and limits: Twenty-nine sequences, all CD8+ CDR3, were shared between patients and controls.

Patients chosen for sequencing had CD8+CD57+ cells that had expanded, as shown by flow cytometry. Severe acquired aplastic anemia was the diagnosis recorded for all patients. Sampling of blood occurred while the patients had still received no therapy. According to the study, genomic DNA was the template for TCR beta VDJ and CDR3 profiling. One entry per CDR3 protein, called by TCRdb with MiXCR from the reads. The sample consists of 150,000 to 200,000 distinct CDR3 sequences, under 55% of them appearing once. This CDR3 is built from 14 residues. V gave up 8 bases and J gave up 5 bases, with 18 bases separating them. Germline values: CDR1 SGHNT, CDR2 YENEEA. In the case of this clonotype: Antigen: not known. This could be a read error, since a much larger clone is one nucleotide away.

V gene TRBV11-3 combines with J gene TRBJ2-5, with D perhaps being TRBD1 or TRBD2 (5 bases each). The sample comprised sorted CD4+, CD8+, or CD8+CD57+ T cells (not recorded which) from PBMCs. The TCR was taken from a human donor with aplastic anemia. CDR3 sequence reads: CASGSRLGRETQYF. The CDR3 nucleotides read TGTGCCAGCGGCTCCCGGTTGGGACGGGAGACCCAGTACTTC.